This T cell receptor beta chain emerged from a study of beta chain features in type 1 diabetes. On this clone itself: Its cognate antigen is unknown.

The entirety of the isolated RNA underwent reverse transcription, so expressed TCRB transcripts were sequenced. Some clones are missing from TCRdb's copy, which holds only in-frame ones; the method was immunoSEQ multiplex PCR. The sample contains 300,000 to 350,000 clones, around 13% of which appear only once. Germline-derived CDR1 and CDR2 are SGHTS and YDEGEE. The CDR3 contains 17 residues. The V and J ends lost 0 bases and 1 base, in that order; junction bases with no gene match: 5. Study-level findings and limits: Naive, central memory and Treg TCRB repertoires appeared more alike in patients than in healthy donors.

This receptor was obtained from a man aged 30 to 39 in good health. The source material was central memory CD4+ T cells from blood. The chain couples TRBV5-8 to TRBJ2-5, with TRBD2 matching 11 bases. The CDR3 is CASSLGRLAGPQETQYF. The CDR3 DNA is TGTGCCAGCAGCTTGGGGAGACTAGCGGGGCCCCAAGAGACCCAGTACTTC.